This TCR beta chain stems from a study of T cell clonotyping in hematopoietic cell transplantation. The protocol was immunoSEQ multiplex PCR, while the TCRdb copy is restricted to in-frame clones and leaves out a portion. The data contain tens of thousands of clones, over 65% of them singletons. J lost 0 bases, V lost 6 bases, and 10 bases had no gene match. This CDR3 is built from 18 residues. Germline-derived CDR1 and CDR2 are SGHVS and FNYEAQ. Time point here: recipient sample about 28 days before transplant, after cytoreduction. This TCR derives from a woman aged 25 to 45 with chronic myeloid leukemia. Some clones in this sample may be carry-over from other donors' samples. Material: peripheral blood mononuclear cells, obtained before stem cell transplant. The chain employs TRBV7-6 and TRBJ2-3; 12 bases fit TRBD1. The CDR3: CASSRTPGQGASTDTQYF. The DNA for the CDR3 is TGTGCCAGCAGTAGAACTCCGGGACAGGGGGCGAGCACAGATACGCAGTATTTT.